This is a list of T cell receptor beta chains from one sample in a study of OX40 agonist ivuxolimab in advanced cancers. Data came from immunoSEQ multiplex PCR; TCRdb stores just in-frame clones and leaves some out. Altogether about 61,000 clones are present, approximately 86% being singletons, with the ten largest covering roughly 1.2%. The sequenced sample was CD4+ or CD8+ T cells sorted from blood, obtained in a trial of the OX40 agonist ivuxolimab. The receptors derive from an adult with an advanced solid tumor such as melanoma, head and neck, liver or kidney cancer. CDR3s include the opening cysteine and the closing phenylalanine or tryptophan. The D gene is left open where the match is weak. Clone size is stated in some rows and not others, as once, few, many or a class when expanded.

abundance,d_gene,v_gene,j_gene,CDR3nt,CDR3aa
-,-,TRBV6-5,TRBJ2-7,TGTGCCAGCAGTTCCGCCTACGAGCAGTACTTC,CASSSAYEQYF
few,-,TRBV10-3,TRBJ2-7,TGTGCCAGTCAACGGGACATTGGGAGCGGCAGCTCCTACGAGCAGTACTTC,CASQRDIGSGSSYEQYF
-,TRBD1,TRBV2,TRBJ1-2,TGTGCCAGCAGAGACAGGGGAATTAACTATGGCTACACCTTC,CASRDRGINYGYTF
-,-,TRBV18,TRBJ1-1,TGTGCCAGCTCACCGCGGACAGAAAACGCTGAAGCTTTCTTT,CASSPRTENAEAFF
-,-,TRBV2,TRBJ1-1,TGTGCCAGCAGTGAATACAGTTTGAACACTGAAGCTTTCTTT,CASSEYSLNTEAFF
-,-,TRBV6-5,TRBJ2-1,TGTGCCAGCAGTTACGTGGGGGCCGGGGACAATGAGCAGTTCTTC,CASSYVGAGDNEQFF
-,-,TRBV6-1,TRBJ1-2,TGTGCCAGCAGTCCGGACGGAGTTGTTTGGGGCTACACCTTC,CASSPDGVVWGYTF
-,-,TRBV10-3,TRBJ2-3,TGTGCCATCAGCGGCGGGGGCCCTAGCACAGATACGCAGTATTTT,CAISGGGPSTDTQYF
-,TRBD1,TRBV2,TRBJ1-2,TGTGCCAGCAGCCCGGACAGGGATTTAAACTATGGCTACACCTTC,CASSPDRDLNYGYTF
-,-,TRBV6-4,TRBJ1-2,TGTGCCAGCAGTGCGGGGAATTTATGTAGGTACACCTTC,CASSAGNLCRYTF
-,-,TRBV19,TRBJ1-2,TGTGCCAGTAGTGCGTACAGGGATGGCTACACCTTC,CASSAYRDGYTF
-,-,TRBV7-2,TRBJ1-2,TGTGCCAGCAGCTTCCGGGGGCCGGGCGGCTACACCTTC,CASSFRGPGGYTF
-,TRBD2,TRBV4-1,TRBJ2-5,TGCGCCAGCAGCCAAGATAAACTAGCGGGGGGCCTGGAGACCCAGTACTTC,CASSQDKLAGGLETQYF
-,-,TRBV5-4,TRBJ2-4,TGTGCCAGCAGCTCGACAAACGCGATAGCCAAAAACATTCAGTACTTC,CASSSTNAIAKNIQYF
-,-,TRBV11-2,TRBJ2-7,TGTGCCAGCAGCTTAGTAGGTGGGCAGAGAAGCTCCTACGAGCAGTACTTC,CASSLVGGQRSSYEQYF
-,-,TRBV6-1,TRBJ2-7,TGTGCCAGCAATTGGGTACAGAGCTACGAGCAGTACTTC,CASNWVQSYEQYF
-,-,TRBV5-6,TRBJ2-3,TGTGCCAGCAGCTTGGTGGACAGCGTAGATACGCAGTATTTT,CASSLVDSVDTQYF
-,TRBD1,TRBV6-1,TRBJ1-2,TGTGCCAGCAGTGAGATCGGGACAGCGAACTATGGCTACACCTTC,CASSEIGTANYGYTF
once,TRBD1,TRBV11-2,TRBJ1-6,TGTGCCAGCAGCTGGGCTACAGGGGAAACAAATTCACCCCTCCACTTT,CASSWATGETNSPLHF
few,TRBD1,TRBV2,TRBJ1-6,TGTGCCAGCAGTGGGGGACAGGGTGGCGGCTCACCCCTCCACTTT,CASSGGQGGGSPLHF
-,-,TRBV2,TRBJ1-5,TGTGCCAGCAGCCCTCTTGGGCAGGGGTTGAATCAGCCCCAGCATTTT,CASSPLGQGLNQPQHF
-,-,TRBV5-1,TRBJ2-3,TGCGCCAGCAGCTTGTTGGGAAGGCTGCAGTATTTT,CASSLLGRLQYF
-,-,TRBV2,TRBJ1-2,TGTGCCAGCAGTATCCAGGGGCCGATGAGTAGGTATGGCTACACCTTC,CASSIQGPMSRYGYTF
once,TRBD1,TRBV6-1,TRBJ1-5,TGTGCCAGCACCGGACAGGTCAATCAGCCCCAGCATTTT,CASTGQVNQPQHF
-,-,TRBV5-5,TRBJ2-1,TGTGCCAGCAGCTCGCCCGGAGAGCGACACAATGAGCAGTTCTTC,CASSSPGERHNEQFF
once,-,TRBV7-2,TRBJ1-5,TGTGCCAGCAGACCTATGACGGGTAGGAGCAATCAGCCCCAGCATTTT,CASRPMTGRSNQPQHF
-,-,TRBV5-4,TRBJ1-6,TGTGCCAGCAGCTTTGGACAAGTAAATTCACCCCTCCACTTT,CASSFGQVNSPLHF
-,-,TRBV4-1,TRBJ1-6,TGCGCCAGCAGCCAACCGACAGGATCCTACTATAATTCACCCCTCCACTTT,CASSQPTGSYYNSPLHF
-,TRBD2,TRBV6-1,TRBJ2-2,TGTGCCAGCCGGGGGGGAGCTAACACCGGGGAGCTGTTTTTT,CASRGGANTGELFF
-,TRBD2,TRBV7-6,TRBJ2-1,TGTGCCAGCAGCCTCCCCGGGACTAGCGGGGGGGTAAGCAATGAGCAGTTCTTC,CASSLPGTSGGVSNEQFF
-,TRBD1,TRBV2,TRBJ1-2,TGTGCCAGCAGTGAATTTGGAACAGGGGACTATGGCTACACCTTC,CASSEFGTGDYGYTF
-,-,TRBV5-1,TRBJ2-1,TGCGCCAGTTTCGAAGGGACAACGTACAATGAGCAGTTCTTC,CASFEGTTYNEQFF
-,-,TRBV11-2,TRBJ1-5,TGTGCCAGCAGCTCAATCACCGGGGGGAGGAATAGCAATCAGCCCCAGCATTTT,CASSSITGGRNSNQPQHF
-,-,TRBV18,TRBJ2-3,TGTGCCAGCTCACCATGGGATACGCAGTATTTT,CASSPWDTQYF
-,TRBD1,TRBV30,TRBJ2-2,TGTGCCTGGAGGGAACAGGGGGCGCCGACCGGGGAGCTGTTTTTT,CAWREQGAPTGELFF
-,-,TRBV5-6,TRBJ1-5,TGTGCCAGCAGCTTCGGTGCAGGCCCGGGGAGTAGTCAGCCCCAGCATTTT,CASSFGAGPGSSQPQHF
-,-,TRBV5-6,TRBJ1-1,TGTGCCAGCAGCTTGGGGGGTATGAACACTGAAGCTTTCTTT,CASSLGGMNTEAFF
-,TRBD1,TRBV7-8,TRBJ1-5,TGTGCCAGCAGCCCACGGACAGGGGTTAATCAGCCCCAGCATTTT,CASSPRTGVNQPQHF
once,TRBD2,TRBV9,TRBJ2-1,TGTGCCAGCAGCGTAGTAGCGGGGGGGCCAGGGAATGAGCAGTTCTTC,CASSVVAGGPGNEQFF
once,TRBD1,TRBV30,TRBJ1-3,TGTGCCTGGAGTGCAGGGGGCGGAAACACCATATATTTT,CAWSAGGGNTIYF
-,TRBD1,TRBV4-1,TRBJ1-5,TGCGCCAGCAGCCGCTTACAGGGGGTAGGTCAGCCCCAGCATTTT,CASSRLQGVGQPQHF
-,TRBD2,TRBV7-9,TRBJ2-2,TGTGCCAGCAGCAAAACTAGCGGGGGGGCCGACACCGGGGAGCTGTTTTTT,CASSKTSGGADTGELFF
few,-,TRBV6-5,TRBJ2-7,TGTGCCGTCCGGGGTCCCTACGAGCAGTACTTC,CAVRGPYEQYF
-,-,TRBV5-4,TRBJ1-2,TGTGCCAGCAGCTTTCTGGAGAGGGACTATGGCTACACCTTC,CASSFLERDYGYTF
-,-,TRBV5-1,TRBJ2-2,TGCGCCAGCAGCTATACGGACATCCGAACCGGGGAGCTGTTTTTT,CASSYTDIRTGELFF